What follows describes a single T cell receptor beta chain. Its antigen is still unknown. The data are from a study of blood T cells in healthy people across ages. General study points: What prevented conclusive comparison of naive and antigen-experienced cells was that PBMCs were unsorted. Researchers deemed the diversity estimates from one million T cells underestimates.

PCR was performed a second time for roughly 6 to 12 cycles using a sample-barcoded 5' primer and a J-beta primer mix. In TCRdb, the 5' RACE reads were re-called with MiXCR into one record per CDR3 protein. The repertoire consists of a few hundred thousand distinct CDR3 sequences, with 25% to 35% occurring once and the leading ten covering over 3.5%. The study isolated at least 7 million PBMCs from each sample. The CDR3 has 13 amino acids. Germline lookup yields CDR1 SEHNR and CDR2 FQNEAQ (reference sequence). The germline V and J ends were trimmed by 1 base and 5 bases, with 8 bases remaining between them. The same specimen was also included in a second study, on T cells of mothers and their children. As that report states: The authors found no persistent microchimeric T cell clones.

The sequenced sample was blood. This TCR derives from a boy aged 2 to 9 in good health. The genes are TRBV7-9 and TRBJ1-1; D unclear. The CDR3 is CASSLGALTEAFF. CDR3 coding DNA: TGTGCCAGCAGCTTAGGAGCCCTAACTGAAGCTTTCTTT.